This T cell receptor (beta chain) was recovered during a study of identifying expanded T cells in peripheral blood. TCRdb's copy holds only in-frame clones and misses some; the assay was immunoSEQ multiplex PCR. The table includes over 90,000 clones, roughly 86% detected once. This CDR3 has 16 residues. CDR1 SGHRS and CDR2 YFSETQ come from the germline V gene. V gave up 2 bases and J gave up 4 bases, with 19 bases separating them. V gene TRBV5-1 combines with J gene TRBJ2-7, with D perhaps being TRBD1 or TRBD2 (6 bases each). The TCR originated in a person aged 18-69 years in good health. Input material: blood. The CDR3 coding sequence is TGCGCCAGCAGCTTTGGACGGCTACAGGGAGGATACGAGCAGTACTTC. This gives the protein CASSFGRLQGGYEQYF.